The rows below give T cell receptor beta chains drawn from one sample of a study of vaccination and CD4 T cells after COVID-19. From the PCR reads, TCRdb called clonotypes with MiXCR, one entry per CDR3 protein. The repertoire has some 19,000 distinct CDR3 sequences, 45% to 60% of them found once; the top ten carry almost 6%. For these receptors, no antigen is known. Sequencing was performed on CD4+ T cells from blood, cultured in vitro. Receptor source: a human donor who had recovered from COVID-19. Both conserved end residues are part of each CDR3. A D gene is named only where the DNA matches it firmly. Size values are once, few and many counts, or a class for expanded clones, and some rows have none.

d_call: -; clone_size: -; v_call: TRBV28; j_call: TRBJ2-7; cdr3_aa: CASGSGYEQYF; cdr3_nt: TGTGCCAGCGGTAGTGGTTACGAGCAGTACTTC
d_call: -; clone_size: -; v_call: TRBV29-1; j_call: TRBJ1-4; cdr3_aa: CSVSEEKLFF; cdr3_nt: TGCAGCGTAAGCGAAGAAAAACTGTTTTTT
d_call: -; clone_size: -; v_call: TRBV3-1; j_call: TRBJ1-2; cdr3_aa: CASSQDRSRGYTF; cdr3_nt: TGTGCCAGCAGCCAAGACAGGTCGCGTGGCTACACCTTC
d_call: TRBD1; clone_size: -; v_call: TRBV7-2; j_call: TRBJ1-2; cdr3_aa: CASSPEGTGDYGYTF; cdr3_nt: TGTGCCAGCAGCCCCGAAGGGACAGGGGACTATGGCTACACCTTC
d_call: TRBD2; clone_size: -; v_call: TRBV12-3/TRBV12-4; j_call: TRBJ2-2; cdr3_aa: CASSLPGLAGTRELFF; cdr3_nt: TGTGCCAGCAGTTTACCCGGACTAGCGGGGACGAGGGAGCTGTTTTTT
d_call: -; clone_size: -; v_call: TRBV2; j_call: TRBJ2-5; cdr3_aa: CASSAQQETQYF; cdr3_nt: TGTGCCAGCAGCGCACAACAAGAGACCCAGTACTTC
d_call: TRBD2; clone_size: -; v_call: TRBV20-1; j_call: TRBJ2-2; cdr3_aa: CSARPAGGPGTGELFF; cdr3_nt: TGCAGTGCCCGCCCGGCGGGAGGGCCGGGCACCGGGGAGCTGTTTTTT
d_call: -; clone_size: few; v_call: TRBV30; j_call: TRBJ1-5; cdr3_aa: CAWKSDDQGPQHF; cdr3_nt: TGTGCCTGGAAGTCTGACGACCAGGGGCCCCAGCATTTT
d_call: TRBD2; clone_size: -; v_call: TRBV4-3; j_call: TRBJ2-2; cdr3_aa: CASSQGTSGRASVTGELFF; cdr3_nt: TGCGCCAGCAGCCAAGGGACTAGCGGGAGGGCCTCGGTGACCGGGGAGCTGTTTTTT
d_call: -; clone_size: -; v_call: TRBV20-1; j_call: TRBJ1-1; cdr3_aa: CSARSTQGTEAFF; cdr3_nt: TGCAGTGCTAGATCTACCCAGGGCACTGAAGCTTTCTTT
d_call: -; clone_size: -; v_call: TRBV6-1; j_call: TRBJ1-1; cdr3_aa: CASSRDRVSEAFF; cdr3_nt: TGTGCCAGCAGTCGCGACAGAGTTTCTGAAGCTTTCTTT
d_call: -; clone_size: -; v_call: TRBV27; j_call: TRBJ2-3; cdr3_aa: CASSLRLLITDTQYF; cdr3_nt: TGTGCCAGCAGTTTGAGACTTCTAATCACAGATACGCAGTATTTT
d_call: -; clone_size: -; v_call: TRBV7-8; j_call: TRBJ1-5; cdr3_aa: CASSLEGHLSGQPQHF; cdr3_nt: TGTGCCAGCAGCTTAGAGGGACACCTTAGCGGTCAGCCCCAGCATTTT
d_call: TRBD1; clone_size: -; v_call: TRBV9; j_call: TRBJ1-2; cdr3_aa: CASSVGTGRQGALFGYTF; cdr3_nt: TGTGCCAGCAGCGTAGGAACCGGGAGGCAGGGGGCGCTTTTTGGCTACACCTTC
d_call: -; clone_size: few; v_call: TRBV11-2; j_call: TRBJ2-2; cdr3_aa: CASSLDLPTGELFF; cdr3_nt: TGTGCCAGCAGCTTAGACCTCCCCACCGGGGAGCTGTTTTTT
d_call: -; clone_size: few; v_call: TRBV12-3/TRBV12-4; j_call: TRBJ2-2; cdr3_aa: CASSLLGGLSTGELFF; cdr3_nt: TGTGCCAGCAGCCTTCTAGGGGGTCTTAGTACCGGGGAGCTGTTTTTT
d_call: -; clone_size: -; v_call: TRBV7-2; j_call: TRBJ2-1; cdr3_aa: CASSLDGNEQFF; cdr3_nt: TGTGCCAGCAGCTTAGATGGAAATGAGCAGTTCTTC
d_call: -; clone_size: -; v_call: TRBV5-1; j_call: TRBJ1-5; cdr3_aa: CASSLVRASNQPQHF; cdr3_nt: TGCGCCAGCAGCTTGGTCAGGGCTAGCAATCAGCCCCAGCATTTT
d_call: TRBD1; clone_size: -; v_call: TRBV12-3/TRBV12-4; j_call: TRBJ1-1; cdr3_aa: CASTEDRWGTEAFF; cdr3_nt: TGTGCCAGCACCGAGGACAGGTGGGGCACTGAAGCTTTCTTT
d_call: TRBD2; clone_size: -; v_call: TRBV20-1; j_call: TRBJ2-5; cdr3_aa: CSARGQREGPETQYF; cdr3_nt: TGCAGTGCGAGAGGGCAGCGGGAGGGCCCTGAGACCCAGTACTTC
d_call: -; clone_size: -; v_call: TRBV18; j_call: TRBJ2-2; cdr3_aa: CASSPPWHRETGELFF; cdr3_nt: TGTGCCAGCTCACCACCGTGGCACAGGGAAACCGGGGAGCTGTTTTTT
d_call: -; clone_size: -; v_call: TRBV20-1; j_call: TRBJ2-7; cdr3_aa: CSARKQLNSYEQYF; cdr3_nt: TGCAGTGCTAGAAAACAGCTTAACTCCTACGAGCAGTACTTC
d_call: TRBD2; clone_size: few; v_call: TRBV20-1; j_call: TRBJ2-3; cdr3_aa: CSARDRRETDTQYF; cdr3_nt: TGCAGTGCTAGAGATCGGCGGGAGACAGATACGCAGTATTTT
d_call: TRBD1; clone_size: few; v_call: TRBV19; j_call: TRBJ1-1; cdr3_aa: CASSTYQGGDTEAFF; cdr3_nt: TGTGCCAGTAGTACCTACCAGGGGGGGGACACTGAAGCTTTCTTT
d_call: TRBD1; clone_size: -; v_call: TRBV7-2; j_call: TRBJ1-2; cdr3_aa: CASSLGTGGGYGYTF; cdr3_nt: TGTGCCAGCAGCTTAGGGACAGGGGGGGGCTATGGCTACACCTTC
d_call: TRBD1; clone_size: -; v_call: TRBV19; j_call: TRBJ1-5; cdr3_aa: CASQAGTGGSSNQPQHF; cdr3_nt: TGTGCCAGCCAAGCCGGGACAGGGGGCTCGAGCAATCAGCCCCAGCATTTT
d_call: -; clone_size: -; v_call: TRBV20-1; j_call: TRBJ2-2; cdr3_aa: CSARGLVGELFF; cdr3_nt: TGCAGTGCTAGAGGCCTAGTCGGGGAGCTGTTTTTT
d_call: TRBD1; clone_size: few; v_call: TRBV19; j_call: TRBJ2-2; cdr3_aa: CASWDRVTPGELFF; cdr3_nt: TGTGCCAGTTGGGACAGGGTGACACCCGGGGAGCTGTTTTTT
d_call: -; clone_size: -; v_call: TRBV7-9; j_call: TRBJ1-1; cdr3_aa: CASSLVEGGDAFF; cdr3_nt: TGTGCCAGCAGCTTAGTCGAAGGGGGAGACGCTTTCTTT
d_call: -; clone_size: -; v_call: TRBV4-2; j_call: TRBJ1-3; cdr3_aa: CASSPREDSSGNTIYF; cdr3_nt: TGTGCCAGCAGCCCCAGGGAAGACAGCTCTGGAAACACCATATATTTT
d_call: -; clone_size: -; v_call: TRBV6-1; j_call: TRBJ1-5; cdr3_aa: CASRESNSNQPQHF; cdr3_nt: TGTGCCAGCAGGGAGAGCAATAGCAATCAGCCCCAGCATTTT
d_call: -; clone_size: -; v_call: TRBV20-1; j_call: TRBJ2-7; cdr3_aa: CSAYRQGTYEQYF; cdr3_nt: TGCAGTGCCTACCGGCAGGGGACCTACGAGCAGTACTTC
d_call: -; clone_size: -; v_call: TRBV20-1; j_call: TRBJ2-5; cdr3_aa: CSATPGTAQETQYF; cdr3_nt: TGCAGTGCTACCCCGGGGACCGCTCAAGAGACCCAGTACTTC
d_call: -; clone_size: -; v_call: TRBV28; j_call: TRBJ1-6; cdr3_aa: CASREGQPSPLHF; cdr3_nt: TGTGCCAGCAGGGAAGGACAGCCATCACCCCTCCACTTT
d_call: TRBD2; clone_size: once; v_call: TRBV30; j_call: TRBJ2-3; cdr3_aa: CAWSLGLAGDIDTQYF; cdr3_nt: TGTGCCTGGAGCCTCGGACTAGCGGGAGACATAGATACGCAGTATTTT
d_call: -; clone_size: few; v_call: TRBV27; j_call: TRBJ1-5; cdr3_aa: CASRSAKDSRYSNQPQHF; cdr3_nt: TGTGCCAGCAGATCCGCGAAGGACAGCAGATATAGCAATCAGCCCCAGCATTTT
d_call: -; clone_size: -; v_call: TRBV5-1; j_call: TRBJ2-3; cdr3_aa: CASRDTDTQYF; cdr3_nt: TGCGCCAGCAGGGACACAGATACGCAGTATTTT
d_call: -; clone_size: -; v_call: TRBV30; j_call: TRBJ1-1; cdr3_aa: CACPGDTLLTEAFF; cdr3_nt: TGTGCCTGCCCCGGGGACACACTGCTCACTGAAGCTTTCTTT
d_call: -; clone_size: -; v_call: TRBV29-1; j_call: TRBJ1-1; cdr3_aa: CSVEGQGDTEAFF; cdr3_nt: TGCAGCGTTGAAGGGCAGGGTGACACTGAAGCTTTCTTT
d_call: -; clone_size: once; v_call: TRBV6-1; j_call: TRBJ2-7; cdr3_aa: CASRDFYYEQYF; cdr3_nt: TGTGCCAGCAGGGACTTCTACTACGAGCAGTACTTC
d_call: -; clone_size: -; v_call: TRBV30; j_call: TRBJ1-1; cdr3_aa: CAWSAGTNYYTEAFF; cdr3_nt: TGTGCCTGGAGTGCTGGGACAAACTATTACACTGAAGCTTTCTTT
d_call: TRBD1; clone_size: few; v_call: TRBV30; j_call: TRBJ1-5; cdr3_aa: CAWSRQGRDQPQHF; cdr3_nt: TGTGCCTGGAGTCGACAGGGTCGTGATCAGCCCCAGCATTTT
d_call: -; clone_size: -; v_call: TRBV7-3; j_call: TRBJ1-5; cdr3_aa: CASSPGVPRGNQPQHF; cdr3_nt: TGTGCCAGCAGCCCGGGAGTTCCGCGGGGCAATCAGCCCCAGCATTTT
d_call: -; clone_size: -; v_call: TRBV10-2; j_call: TRBJ1-1; cdr3_aa: CASTQGTEAFF; cdr3_nt: TGCGCCAGCACCCAGGGCACTGAAGCTTTCTTT
d_call: -; clone_size: -; v_call: TRBV20-1; j_call: TRBJ2-3; cdr3_aa: CSARASTDTQYF; cdr3_nt: TGCAGTGCTAGGGCCTCAACAGATACGCAGTATTTT
d_call: TRBD2; clone_size: few; v_call: TRBV6-1; j_call: TRBJ2-7; cdr3_aa: CASGGTSGTYEQYF; cdr3_nt: TGTGCCAGCGGCGGGACTAGCGGGACCTACGAGCAGTACTTC
d_call: -; clone_size: few; v_call: TRBV6-1; j_call: TRBJ1-2; cdr3_aa: CASKQARADSYGYTF; cdr3_nt: TGTGCCAGCAAACAGGCGAGGGCAGATAGCTATGGCTACACCTTC
d_call: -; clone_size: few; v_call: TRBV25-1; j_call: TRBJ1-2; cdr3_aa: CASSERQAFGYTF; cdr3_nt: TGTGCCAGCAGTGAAAGACAGGCCTTTGGCTACACCTTC
d_call: TRBD1; clone_size: few; v_call: TRBV7-8; j_call: TRBJ1-1; cdr3_aa: CASSLGDRVGNTEAFF; cdr3_nt: TGTGCCAGCAGCTTAGGAGACAGGGTAGGGAACACTGAAGCTTTCTTT
d_call: -; clone_size: -; v_call: TRBV30; j_call: TRBJ1-3; cdr3_aa: CAWSSGNTIYF; cdr3_nt: TGTGCCTGGAGTTCTGGAAACACCATATATTTT
d_call: TRBD1; clone_size: -; v_call: TRBV18; j_call: TRBJ1-3; cdr3_aa: CASSQGQGTGNTIYF; cdr3_nt: TGTGCCAGCTCACAGGGACAGGGGACTGGAAACACCATATATTTT
d_call: -; clone_size: -; v_call: TRBV20-1; j_call: TRBJ1-1; cdr3_aa: CSAPGDGPEAFF; cdr3_nt: TGCAGTGCTCCCGGCGACGGGCCTGAAGCTTTCTTT
d_call: -; clone_size: -; v_call: TRBV19; j_call: TRBJ2-4; cdr3_aa: CASSPGYIQYF; cdr3_nt: TGTGCCAGTAGTCCCGGATACATTCAGTACTTC
d_call: TRBD1; clone_size: few; v_call: TRBV19; j_call: TRBJ1-2; cdr3_aa: CASAGTGGGIGGYTF; cdr3_nt: TGTGCCAGCGCCGGGACAGGGGGTGGGATTGGTGGCTACACCTTC
d_call: TRBD2; clone_size: -; v_call: TRBV12-3/TRBV12-4; j_call: TRBJ2-7; cdr3_aa: CASRAGTSGYEQYF; cdr3_nt: TGTGCCAGCAGGGCCGGGACTAGCGGGTACGAGCAGTACTTC
d_call: TRBD2; clone_size: -; v_call: TRBV10-1; j_call: TRBJ2-3; cdr3_aa: CARSLAASTDTQYF; cdr3_nt: TGCGCCAGGTCACTAGCGGCTAGCACAGATACGCAGTATTTT
d_call: TRBD1; clone_size: -; v_call: TRBV6-7; j_call: TRBJ1-1; cdr3_aa: CAGTGQGAREAFF; cdr3_nt: TGTGCCGGCACGGGACAGGGGGCTCGCGAAGCTTTCTTT
d_call: -; clone_size: once; v_call: TRBV2; j_call: TRBJ1-4; cdr3_aa: CASSTPRVANEKLFF; cdr3_nt: TGTGCCAGCAGTACCCCCAGGGTAGCTAATGAAAAACTGTTTTTT
d_call: -; clone_size: few; v_call: TRBV30; j_call: TRBJ2-5; cdr3_aa: CAWSSGQSLGETQYF; cdr3_nt: TGTGCCTGGAGTTCCGGACAATCGTTGGGGGAGACCCAGTACTTC